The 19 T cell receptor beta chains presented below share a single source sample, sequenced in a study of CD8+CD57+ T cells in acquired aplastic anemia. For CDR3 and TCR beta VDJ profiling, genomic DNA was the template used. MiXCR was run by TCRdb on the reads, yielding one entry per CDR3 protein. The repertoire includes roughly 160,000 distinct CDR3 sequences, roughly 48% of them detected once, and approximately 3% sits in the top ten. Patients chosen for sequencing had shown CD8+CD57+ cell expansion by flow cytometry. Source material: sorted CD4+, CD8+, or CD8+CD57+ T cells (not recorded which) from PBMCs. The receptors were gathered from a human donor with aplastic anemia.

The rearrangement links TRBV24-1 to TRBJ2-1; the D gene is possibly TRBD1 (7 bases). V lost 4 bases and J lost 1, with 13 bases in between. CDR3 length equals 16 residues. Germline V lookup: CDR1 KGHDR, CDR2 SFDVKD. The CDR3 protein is CATSDPQGTSYNEQFF. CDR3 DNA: TGTGCCACCAGTGACCCACAGGGGACTTCCTACAATGAGCAGTTCTTC.

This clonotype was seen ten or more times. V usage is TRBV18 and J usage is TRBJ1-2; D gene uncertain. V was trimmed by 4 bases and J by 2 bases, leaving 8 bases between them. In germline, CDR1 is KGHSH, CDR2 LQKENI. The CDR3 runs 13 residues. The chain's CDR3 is CASSQSGNYGYTF. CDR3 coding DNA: TGTGCCAGCTCACAAAGCGGGAACTATGGCTACACCTTC.

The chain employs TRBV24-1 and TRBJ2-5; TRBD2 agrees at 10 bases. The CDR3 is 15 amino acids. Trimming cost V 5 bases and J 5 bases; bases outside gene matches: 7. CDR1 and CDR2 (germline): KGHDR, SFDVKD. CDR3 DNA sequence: TGTGCCACCAGTGGGGGGCTAGCGGGAGAGGAGACCCAGTACTTC. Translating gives CATSGGLAGEETQYF.

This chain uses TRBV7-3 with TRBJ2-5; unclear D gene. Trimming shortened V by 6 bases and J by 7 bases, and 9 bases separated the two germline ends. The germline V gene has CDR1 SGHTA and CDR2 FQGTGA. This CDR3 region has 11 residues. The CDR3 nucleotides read TGTGCCAGCAGTTACAAGGGGACCCAGTACTTC. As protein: CASSYKGTQYF.

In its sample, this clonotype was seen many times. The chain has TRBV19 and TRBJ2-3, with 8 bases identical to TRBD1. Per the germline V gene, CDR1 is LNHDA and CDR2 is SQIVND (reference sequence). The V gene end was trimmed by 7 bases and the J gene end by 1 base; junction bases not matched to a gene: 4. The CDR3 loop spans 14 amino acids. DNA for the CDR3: TGTGCCAGTATTCCGACAGGGGGCACAGATACGCAGTATTTT. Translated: CASIPTGGTDTQYF.

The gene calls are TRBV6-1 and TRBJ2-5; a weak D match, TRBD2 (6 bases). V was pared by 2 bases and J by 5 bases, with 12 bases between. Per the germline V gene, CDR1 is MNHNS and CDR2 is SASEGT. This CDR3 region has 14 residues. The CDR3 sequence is CASSESGGKETQYF. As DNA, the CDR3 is TGTGCCAGCAGTGAATCAGGCGGGAAGGAGACCCAGTACTTC.

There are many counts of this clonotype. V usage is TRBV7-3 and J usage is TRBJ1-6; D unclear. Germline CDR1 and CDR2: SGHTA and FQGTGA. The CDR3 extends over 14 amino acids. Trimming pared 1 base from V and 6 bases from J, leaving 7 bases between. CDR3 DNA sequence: TGTGCCAGCAGCTTAAGGCAGACTAATTCACCCCTCCACTTT. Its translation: CASSLRQTNSPLHF. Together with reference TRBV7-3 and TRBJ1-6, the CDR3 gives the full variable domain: GAGVSQTPSNKVTEKGKYVELRCDPISGHTALYWYRQSLGQGPEFLIYFQGTGAADDSGLPNDRFFAVRPEGSVSTLKIQRTERGDSAVYLCASSLRQTNSPLHFGNGTRLTVT.

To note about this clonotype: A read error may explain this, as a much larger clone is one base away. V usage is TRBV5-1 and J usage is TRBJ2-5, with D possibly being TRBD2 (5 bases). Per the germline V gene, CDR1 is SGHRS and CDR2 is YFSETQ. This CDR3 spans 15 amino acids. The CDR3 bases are TGCGCCAGCAGCTTTGATGGGAGAAGGGAAGAGGCCCAGTACTTC. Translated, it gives CASSFDGRREEAQYF.

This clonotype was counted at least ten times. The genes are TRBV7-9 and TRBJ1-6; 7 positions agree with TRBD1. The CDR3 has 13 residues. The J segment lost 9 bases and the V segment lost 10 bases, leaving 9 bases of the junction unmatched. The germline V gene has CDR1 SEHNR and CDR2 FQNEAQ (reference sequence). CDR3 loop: CATSAQGVSPLHF. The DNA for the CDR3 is TGTGCCACATCGGCCCAGGGGGTTTCACCCCTCCACTTT.

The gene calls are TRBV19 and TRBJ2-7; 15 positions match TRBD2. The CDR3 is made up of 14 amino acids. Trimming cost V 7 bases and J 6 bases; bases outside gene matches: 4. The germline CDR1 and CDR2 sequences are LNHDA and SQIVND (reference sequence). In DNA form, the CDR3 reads TGTGCCAGTAAGGGACTAGCGGGAGGACCCGAGCAGTACTTC. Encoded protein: CASKGLAGGPEQYF.

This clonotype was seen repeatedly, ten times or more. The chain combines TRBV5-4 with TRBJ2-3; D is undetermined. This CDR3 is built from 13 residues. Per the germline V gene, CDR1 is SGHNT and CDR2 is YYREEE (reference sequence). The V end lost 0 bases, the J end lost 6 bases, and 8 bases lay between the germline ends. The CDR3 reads CASSLAGPDTQYF. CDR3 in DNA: TGTGCCAGCAGCTTGGCCGGACCGGATACGCAGTATTTT.

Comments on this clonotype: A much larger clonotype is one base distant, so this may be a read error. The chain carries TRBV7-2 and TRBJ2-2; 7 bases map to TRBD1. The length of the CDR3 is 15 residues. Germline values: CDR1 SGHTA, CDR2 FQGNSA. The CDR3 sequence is CASSLATGNTGDLFF. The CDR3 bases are TGTGCCAGCTCCTTAGCGACAGGGAACACCGGGGATCTGTTTTTT. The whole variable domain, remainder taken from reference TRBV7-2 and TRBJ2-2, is GAGVSQSPSNKVTEKGKDVELRCDPISGHTALYWYRQSLGQGLEFLIYFQGNSAPDKSGLPSDRFSAERTGGSVSTLTIQRTQQEDSAVYLCASSLATGNTGDLFFGEGSRLTVL.

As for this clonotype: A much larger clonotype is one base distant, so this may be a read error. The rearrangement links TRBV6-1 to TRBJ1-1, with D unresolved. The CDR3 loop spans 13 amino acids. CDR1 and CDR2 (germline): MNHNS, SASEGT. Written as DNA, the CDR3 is TGTGCCAGCGGTCTGAAAGACAACACTGAAGCTCTCTTT. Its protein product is CASGLKDNTEALF.

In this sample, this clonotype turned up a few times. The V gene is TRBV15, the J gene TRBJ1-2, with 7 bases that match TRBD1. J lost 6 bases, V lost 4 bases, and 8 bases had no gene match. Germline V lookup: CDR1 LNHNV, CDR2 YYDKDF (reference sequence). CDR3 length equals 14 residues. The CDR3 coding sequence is TGTGCCACCAGCACGCGCGTTACAGGGGATGGCTACACCTTC. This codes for CATSTRVTGDGYTF.

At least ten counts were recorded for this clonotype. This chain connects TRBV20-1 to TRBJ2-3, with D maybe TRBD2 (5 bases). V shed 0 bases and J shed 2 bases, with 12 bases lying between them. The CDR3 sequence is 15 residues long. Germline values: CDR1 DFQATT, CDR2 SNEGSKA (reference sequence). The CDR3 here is CSARDPGSSTDTQYF. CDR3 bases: TGCAGTGCTAGAGATCCGGGGAGCTCCACAGATACGCAGTATTTT.

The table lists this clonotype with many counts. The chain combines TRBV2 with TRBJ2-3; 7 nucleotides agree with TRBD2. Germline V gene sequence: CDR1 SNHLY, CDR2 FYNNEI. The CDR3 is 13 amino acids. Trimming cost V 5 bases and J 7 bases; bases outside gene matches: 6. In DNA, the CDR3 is TGTGCCAGCAGTCTAGCGGCCCCGAATACGCAGTATTTT. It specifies CASSLAAPNTQYF.

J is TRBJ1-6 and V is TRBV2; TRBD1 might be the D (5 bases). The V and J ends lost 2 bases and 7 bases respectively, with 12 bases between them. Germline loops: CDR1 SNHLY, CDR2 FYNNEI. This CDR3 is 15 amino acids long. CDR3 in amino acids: CASSESGTPNSPLHF. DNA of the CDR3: TGTGCCAGCAGTGAATCCGGGACGCCGAATTCACCCCTCCACTTT. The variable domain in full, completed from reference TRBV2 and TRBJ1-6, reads EPEVTQTPSHQVTQMGQEVILRCVPISNHLYFYWYRQILGQKVEFLVSFYNNEISEKSEIFDDQFSVERPDGSNFTLKIRSTKLEDSAMYFCASSESGTPNSPLHFGNGTRLTVT.

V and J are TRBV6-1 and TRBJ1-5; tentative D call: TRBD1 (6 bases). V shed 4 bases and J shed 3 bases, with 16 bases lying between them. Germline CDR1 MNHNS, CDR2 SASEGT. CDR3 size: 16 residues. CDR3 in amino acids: CASSASGASLNQPQHF. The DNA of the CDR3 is TGTGCCAGCAGTGCTTCGGGGGCCTCCCTCAATCAGCCCCAGCATTTT.

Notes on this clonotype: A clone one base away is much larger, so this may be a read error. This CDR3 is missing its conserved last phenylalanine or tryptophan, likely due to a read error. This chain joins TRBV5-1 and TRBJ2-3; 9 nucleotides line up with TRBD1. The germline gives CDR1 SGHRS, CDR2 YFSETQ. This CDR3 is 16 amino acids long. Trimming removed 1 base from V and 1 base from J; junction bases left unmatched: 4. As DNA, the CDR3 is TGCGCCAGCAGCTTGTACTGGGACAGGGGCACAGATACGCAGTATTCT. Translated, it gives CASSLYWDRGTDTQYS.